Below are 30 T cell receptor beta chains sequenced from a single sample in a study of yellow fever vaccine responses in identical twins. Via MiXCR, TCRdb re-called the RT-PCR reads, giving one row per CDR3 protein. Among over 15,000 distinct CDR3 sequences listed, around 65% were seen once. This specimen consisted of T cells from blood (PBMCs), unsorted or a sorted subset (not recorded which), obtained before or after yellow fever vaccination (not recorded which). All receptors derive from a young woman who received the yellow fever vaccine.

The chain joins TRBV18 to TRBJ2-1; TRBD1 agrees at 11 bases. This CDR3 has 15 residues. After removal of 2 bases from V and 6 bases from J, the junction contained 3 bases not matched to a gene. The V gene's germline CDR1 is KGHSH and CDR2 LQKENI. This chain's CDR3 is CASSPWDRGANEQFF. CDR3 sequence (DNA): TGTGCCAGCTCACCATGGGACAGGGGGGCCAATGAGCAGTTCTTC.

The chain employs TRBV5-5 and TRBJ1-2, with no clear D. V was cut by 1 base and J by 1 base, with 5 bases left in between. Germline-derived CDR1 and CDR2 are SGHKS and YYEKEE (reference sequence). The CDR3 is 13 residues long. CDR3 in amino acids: CASSLTVNYGYTF. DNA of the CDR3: TGTGCCAGCAGCTTGACAGTTAACTATGGCTACACCTTC.

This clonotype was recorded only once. Here the CDR3 reads CSARVAGVYEQFF. CDR3 DNA sequence: TGCAGTGCTAGAGTAGCCGGGGTGTATGAGCAGTTCTTC. This rearrangement joins TRBV20-1 to TRBJ2-1, with D perhaps TRBD2 (5 bases). V was trimmed by 1 base and J by 8 bases, leaving 12 bases between them. Germline V lookup: CDR1 DFQATT, CDR2 SNEGSKA (reference sequence). This CDR3 has 13 residues.

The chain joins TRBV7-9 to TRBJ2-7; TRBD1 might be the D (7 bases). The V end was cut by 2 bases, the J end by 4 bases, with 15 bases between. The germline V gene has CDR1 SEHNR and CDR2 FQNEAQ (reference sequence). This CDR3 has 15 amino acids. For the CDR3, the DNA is TGTGCCAGCAGCTTATCAGGAGGGGGCGGGTACGAGCAGTACTTC. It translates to CASSLSGGGGYEQYF.

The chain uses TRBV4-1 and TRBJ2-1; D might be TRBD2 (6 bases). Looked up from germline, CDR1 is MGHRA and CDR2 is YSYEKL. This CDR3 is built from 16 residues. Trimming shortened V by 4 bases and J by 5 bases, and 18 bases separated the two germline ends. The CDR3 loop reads CASSPRDSRVDNEQFF. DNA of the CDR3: TGCGCCAGCAGCCCAAGGGACTCGAGGGTCGACAATGAGCAGTTCTTC.

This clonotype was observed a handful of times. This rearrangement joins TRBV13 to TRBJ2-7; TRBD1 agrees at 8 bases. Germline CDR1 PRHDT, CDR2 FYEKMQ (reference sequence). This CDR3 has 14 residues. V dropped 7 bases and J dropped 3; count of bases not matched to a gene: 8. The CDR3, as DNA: TGTGCCAGCAACGGGGACAGGCTTATCTACGAGCAGTACTTC. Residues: CASNGDRLIYEQYF.

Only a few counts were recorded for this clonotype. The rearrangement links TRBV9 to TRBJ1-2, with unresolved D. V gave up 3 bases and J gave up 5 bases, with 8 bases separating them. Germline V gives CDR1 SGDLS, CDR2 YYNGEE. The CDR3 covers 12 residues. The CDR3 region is CASSAASYGYTF. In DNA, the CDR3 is TGTGCCAGCAGCGCAGCGTCTTATGGCTACACCTTC.

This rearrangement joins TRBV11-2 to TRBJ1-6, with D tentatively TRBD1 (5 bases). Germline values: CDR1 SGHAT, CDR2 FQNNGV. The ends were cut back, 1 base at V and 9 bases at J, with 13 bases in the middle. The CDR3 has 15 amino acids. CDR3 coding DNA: TGTGCCAGCAGCTTAGTTGGGGCCCTAGGTTCACCCCTCCACTTT. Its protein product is CASSLVGALGSPLHF.

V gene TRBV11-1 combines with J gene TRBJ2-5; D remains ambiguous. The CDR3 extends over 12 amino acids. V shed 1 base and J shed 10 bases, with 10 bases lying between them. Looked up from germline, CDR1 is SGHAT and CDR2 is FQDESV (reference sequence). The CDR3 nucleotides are TGTGCCAGCAGCTTAGTTGAAGGCGTCCAGTACTTC. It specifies CASSLVEGVQYF.

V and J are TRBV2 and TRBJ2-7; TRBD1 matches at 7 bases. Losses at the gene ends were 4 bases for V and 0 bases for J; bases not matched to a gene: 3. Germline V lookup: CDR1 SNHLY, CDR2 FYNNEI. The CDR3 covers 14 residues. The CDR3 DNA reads TGTGCCAGCAGTGCCGACAGGGTCTCCTACGAGCAGTACTTC. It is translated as CASSADRVSYEQYF.

The CDR3 loop reads CASTAGAEMNTEAFF. CDR3 DNA sequence: TGTGCCAGCACCGCGGGGGCAGAGATGAACACTGAAGCTTTCTTT. The rearrangement uses TRBV7-6 and TRBJ1-1; D is perhaps TRBD1 (6 bases). CDR3 length equals 15 residues. The V end lost 7 bases, the J end lost 0 bases, and 15 bases lay between the germline ends. CDR1 is SGHVS and CDR2 is FNYEAQ in the germline V gene. Together with reference TRBV7-6 and TRBJ1-1, the CDR3 gives the full variable domain: GAGVSQSPRYKVTKRGQDVALRCDPISGHVSLYWYRQALGQGPEFLTYFNYEAQQDKSGLPNDRFSAERPEGSISTLTIQRTEQRDSAMYRCASTAGAEMNTEAFFGQGTRLTVV.

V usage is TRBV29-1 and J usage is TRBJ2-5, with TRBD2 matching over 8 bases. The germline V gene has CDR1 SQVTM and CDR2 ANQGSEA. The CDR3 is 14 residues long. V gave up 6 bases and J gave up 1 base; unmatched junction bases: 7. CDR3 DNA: TGCAGCGTGAAAGTGGGGACTAGCCAAGAGACCCAGTACTTC. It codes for CSVKVGTSQETQYF.

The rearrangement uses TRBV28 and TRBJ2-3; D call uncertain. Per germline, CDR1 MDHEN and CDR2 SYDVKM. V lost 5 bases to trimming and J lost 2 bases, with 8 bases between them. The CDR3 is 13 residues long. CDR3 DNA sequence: TGTGCCAGCAGTCTCTTTGACACAGATACGCAGTATTTT. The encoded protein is CASSLFDTDTQYF.

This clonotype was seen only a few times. The CDR3 sequence is CASSYSGVDGELFF. Here the CDR3 DNA reads TGTGCCAGCAGTTACTCGGGGGTGGACGGGGAGCTGTTTTTT. The chain carries TRBV6-2 or TRBV6-3 and TRBJ2-2, with D perhaps assigned TRBD1 or TRBD2 (5 bases each). The CDR3 totals 14 residues. V was trimmed by 0 bases and J by 7 bases, leaving 9 bases between them. The V gene's germline CDR1 is MNHEY and CDR2 SVGEGT.

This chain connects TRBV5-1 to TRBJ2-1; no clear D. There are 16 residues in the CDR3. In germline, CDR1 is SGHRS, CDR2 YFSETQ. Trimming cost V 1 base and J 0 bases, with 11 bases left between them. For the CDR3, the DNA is TGCGCCAGCAGCTTGAAACAGCCCAGCTCCTACAATGAGCAGTTCTTC. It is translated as CASSLKQPSSYNEQFF.

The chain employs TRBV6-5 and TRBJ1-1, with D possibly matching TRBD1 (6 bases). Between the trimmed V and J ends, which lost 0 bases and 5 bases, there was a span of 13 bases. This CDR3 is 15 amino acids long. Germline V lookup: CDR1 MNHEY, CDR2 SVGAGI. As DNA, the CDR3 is TGTGCCAGCAGTTACTCATCCAGGAGGGGGACTGAAGCTTTCTTT. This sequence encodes CASSYSSRRGTEAFF.

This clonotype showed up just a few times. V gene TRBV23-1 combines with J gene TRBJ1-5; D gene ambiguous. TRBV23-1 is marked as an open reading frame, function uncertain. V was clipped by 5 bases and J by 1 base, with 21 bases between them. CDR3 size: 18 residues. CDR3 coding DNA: TGCGCCAGCAGTGGCGAAGGGCGCGAGGGAAGGAGCAATCAGCCCCAGCATTTT. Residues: CASSGEGREGRSNQPQHF.

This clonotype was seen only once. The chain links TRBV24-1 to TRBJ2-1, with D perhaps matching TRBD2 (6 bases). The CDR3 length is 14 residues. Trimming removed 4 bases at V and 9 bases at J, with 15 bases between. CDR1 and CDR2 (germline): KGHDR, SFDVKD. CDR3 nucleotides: TGTGCCACCAGTGACCAGGCGGGGAGGAGTGAGCAGTTCTTC. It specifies CATSDQAGRSEQFF.

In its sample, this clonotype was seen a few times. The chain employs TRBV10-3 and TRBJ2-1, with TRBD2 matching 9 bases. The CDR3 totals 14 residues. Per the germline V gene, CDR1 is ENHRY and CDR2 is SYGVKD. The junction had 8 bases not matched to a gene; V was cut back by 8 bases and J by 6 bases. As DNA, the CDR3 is TGTGCCATCGGCGTAGCGGGGGCCTTCAATGAGCAGTTCTTC. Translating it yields CAIGVAGAFNEQFF.

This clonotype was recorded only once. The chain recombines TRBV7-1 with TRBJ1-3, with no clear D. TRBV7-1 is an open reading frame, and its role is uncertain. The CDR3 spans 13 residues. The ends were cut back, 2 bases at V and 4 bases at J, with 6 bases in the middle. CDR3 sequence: CASSSLRGNTIYF. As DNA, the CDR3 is TGTGCCAGCAGCTCACTCAGGGGAAACACCATATATTTT.

CDR3 sequence (DNA): TGTGCCACCAAACCCCAGCTTAACAGGGAATTTCATACGCAGTATTTT. Encoded protein: CATKPQLNREFHTQYF. V gene TRBV24-1 combines with J gene TRBJ2-3, with D perhaps matching TRBD1 (6 bases). Deletions cut 8 bases from V and 7 bases from J, with 24 bases between. Germline CDR1 reads KGHDR; CDR2 reads SFDVKD. The CDR3 is 16 amino acids.

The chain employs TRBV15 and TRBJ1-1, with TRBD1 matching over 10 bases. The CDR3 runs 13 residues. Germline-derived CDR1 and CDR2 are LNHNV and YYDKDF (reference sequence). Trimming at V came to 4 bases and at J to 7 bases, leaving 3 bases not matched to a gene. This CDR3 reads CATSKDRGVEAFF. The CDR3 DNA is TGTGCCACCAGCAAGGACAGGGGGGTTGAAGCTTTCTTT.

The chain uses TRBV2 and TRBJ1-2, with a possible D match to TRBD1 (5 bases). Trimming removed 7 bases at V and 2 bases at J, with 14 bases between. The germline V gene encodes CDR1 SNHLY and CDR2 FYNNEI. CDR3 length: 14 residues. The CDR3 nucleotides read TGTGCCAGCACAACAGGCACGTTCAACTATGGCTACACCTTC. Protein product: CASTTGTFNYGYTF.

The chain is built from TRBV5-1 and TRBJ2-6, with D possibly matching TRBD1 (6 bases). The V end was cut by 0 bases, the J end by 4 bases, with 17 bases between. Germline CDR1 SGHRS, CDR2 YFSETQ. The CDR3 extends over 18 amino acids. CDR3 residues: CASSLDQAGARGANVLTF. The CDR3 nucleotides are TGCGCCAGCAGCTTGGACCAGGCAGGGGCGAGAGGGGCCAACGTCCTGACTTTC.

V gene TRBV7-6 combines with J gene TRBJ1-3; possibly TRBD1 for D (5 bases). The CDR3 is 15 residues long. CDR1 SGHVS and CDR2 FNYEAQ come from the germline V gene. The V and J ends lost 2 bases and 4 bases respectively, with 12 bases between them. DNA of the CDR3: TGTGCCAGCAGCTTACAGGGTTCTACGGGAAACACCATATATTTT. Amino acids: CASSLQGSTGNTIYF.

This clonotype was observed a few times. CDR3 bases: TGCAGCGTTTGGGTAACAGATACGCAGTATTTT. This encodes CSVWVTDTQYF. The chain uses TRBV29-1 and TRBJ2-3; D gene uncertain. V lost 5 bases, J lost 3 bases, and 6 bases lay in between. Germline assignment: CDR1 SQVTM and CDR2 ANQGSEA. There are 11 residues in the CDR3.

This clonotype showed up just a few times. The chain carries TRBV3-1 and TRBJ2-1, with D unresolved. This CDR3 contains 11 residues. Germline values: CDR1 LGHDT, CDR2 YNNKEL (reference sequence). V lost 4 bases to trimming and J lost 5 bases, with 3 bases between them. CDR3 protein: CASSLNNEQFF. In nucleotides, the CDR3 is TGTGCCAGCAGCCTGAACAATGAGCAGTTCTTC.

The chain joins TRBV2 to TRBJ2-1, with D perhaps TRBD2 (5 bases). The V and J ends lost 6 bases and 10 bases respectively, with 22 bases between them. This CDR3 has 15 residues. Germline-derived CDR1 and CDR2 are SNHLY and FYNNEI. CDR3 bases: TGTGCCAGCAGGGATACTAGTTTAAGTCTAGGGGAGCAGTTCTTC. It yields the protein CASRDTSLSLGEQFF.

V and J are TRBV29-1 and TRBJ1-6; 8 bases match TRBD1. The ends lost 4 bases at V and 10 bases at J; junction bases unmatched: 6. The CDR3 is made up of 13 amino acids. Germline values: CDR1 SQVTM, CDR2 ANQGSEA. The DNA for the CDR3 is TGCAGCGTTGCGACAGGGGACGGATCACCCCTCCACTTT. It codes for CSVATGDGSPLHF. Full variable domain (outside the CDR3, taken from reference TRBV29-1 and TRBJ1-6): SAVISQKPSRDICQRGTSLTIQCQVDSQVTMMFWYRQQPGQSLTLIATANQGSEATYESGFVIDKFPISRPNLTFSTLTVSNMSPEDSSIYLCSVATGDGSPLHFGNGTRLTVT.

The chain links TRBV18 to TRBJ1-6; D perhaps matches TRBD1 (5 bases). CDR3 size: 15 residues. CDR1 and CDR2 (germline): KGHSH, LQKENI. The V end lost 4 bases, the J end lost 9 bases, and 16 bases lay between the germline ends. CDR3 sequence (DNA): TGTGCCAGCTCACTCCCGGGACGGTTTACTTCACCCCTCCACTTT. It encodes CASSLPGRFTSPLHF. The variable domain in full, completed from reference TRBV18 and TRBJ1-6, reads NAGVMQNPRHLVRRRGQEARLRCSPMKGHSHVYWYRQLPEEGLKFMVYLQKENIIDESGMPKERFSAEFPKEGPSILRIQQVVRGDSAAYFCASSLPGRFTSPLHFGNGTRLTVT.